Listed below are T cell receptor beta chains from one sample, sequenced in a study of OX40 agonist ivuxolimab in advanced cancers. Sequenced by immunoSEQ multiplex PCR; TCRdb stores in-frame clones only, minus some. The sample lists more than 15,000 clones; roughly 84% were seen once. Specimen: CD4+ or CD8+ T cells sorted from blood, collected in a trial of the OX40 agonist ivuxolimab. Receptors were obtained from an adult with an advanced solid tumor such as melanoma, head and neck, liver or kidney cancer. Each CDR3 is given with its conserved first and last residue. D genes are given only for firm matches. Rows give clone size only sometimes, using once, few, many, or a class for an expanded clone.

V gene	D gene	J gene	clone size	CDR3 DNA	CDR3 protein
TRBV2	NA	TRBJ1-3	NA	TGTGCCAGCAGTGTAGAAAAATCAGGAAACACCATATATTTT	CASSVEKSGNTIYF
TRBV10-3	NA	TRBJ2-1	NA	TGTGCCATCATGGTGGACAACAATAATGAGCAGTTCTTC	CAIMVDNNNEQFF
TRBV12-5	TRBD2	TRBJ2-4	once	TGTGCTAGTGGTTTGGAGGCTAGCGGGGTTGGGAAAAACATTCAGTACTTC	CASGLEASGVGKNIQYF
TRBV9	TRBD2	TRBJ2-2	NA	TGTGCCAGCAGCGTAGACGCCCGCCTACGCGGACTAGCGGGGGGGAACGAATGGACCGGGGAGCTGTTTTTT	CASSVDARLRGLAGGNEWTGELFF
TRBV19	TRBD2	TRBJ2-7	NA	TGTGCCAGTAGTATGGGACTAGATTGGTACGAGCAGTACTTC	CASSMGLDWYEQYF
TRBV29-1	NA	TRBJ2-3	NA	TGCAGCGTTACGGGGTACGGAGATACGCAGTATTTT	CSVTGYGDTQYF
TRBV7-2	NA	TRBJ2-3	NA	TGTGCCAGCAGCTTAGAGCTTACTAGCACAGATACGCAGTATTTT	CASSLELTSTDTQYF
TRBV19	TRBD1	TRBJ1-1	NA	TGTGCCAGTAGTATAGGACAGGGTCCGGGGACTGAAGCTTTCTTT	CASSIGQGPGTEAFF
TRBV2	NA	TRBJ2-7	NA	TGTGCCAGCAGTGACGTACTAAAGGGAAGTTTCGCCTACGAGCAGTACTTC	CASSDVLKGSFAYEQYF
TRBV7-2	NA	TRBJ2-2	NA	TGTGCCAGCAGCTTAAAAAGTAGTTCGCCTGGGGAGCTGTTTTTT	CASSLKSSSPGELFF
TRBV4-1	NA	TRBJ2-7	NA	TGCGCCAGCAGCCGAACCGGGACAGGGTCTAGCGGGGACTACGAGCAGTACTTC	CASSRTGTGSSGDYEQYF
TRBV25-1	TRBD2	TRBJ2-1	NA	TGTGCCAGCAGTGACCGGACTAGCGGGAGCTTCAATGAGCAGTTCTTC	CASSDRTSGSFNEQFF
TRBV5-1	NA	TRBJ2-3	NA	TGCGCCAGCAGCTTGGACGGGCAGACGGATACGCAGTATTTT	CASSLDGQTDTQYF
TRBV19	TRBD1	TRBJ2-2	NA	TGTGCCAGTAGTAGGGACAGAGCCACCGGGGAGCTGTTTTTT	CASSRDRATGELFF
TRBV19	TRBD2	TRBJ2-2	NA	TGTGCCAGTAGTCTTCGGCTAGCGGGAGCGGACACCGGGGAGCTGTTTTTT	CASSLRLAGADTGELFF
TRBV6-5	TRBD2	TRBJ2-7	NA	TGTGCCAGCCGGCAAACCGGGACTAGCGGGAGTCAGGCGTACTTC	CASRQTGTSGSQAYF
TRBV29-1	NA	TRBJ1-2	NA	TGCAGCGTTGCGACCCTCCGCTATGGCTACACCTTC	CSVATLRYGYTF
TRBV7-8	NA	TRBJ1-1	NA	TGTGCCAGCAGCTCCGACCGGGGCACTGAAGCTTTCTTT	CASSSDRGTEAFF
TRBV5-6	NA	TRBJ1-1	NA	TGTGCCAGCAGCTTCCGTCTCCGGCAAAAGCGCACTGAAGCTTTCTTT	CASSFRLRQKRTEAFF
TRBV9	TRBD2	TRBJ2-7	NA	TGTGCCAGCAGTCGGGACCGGGACTACTACGAGCAGTACTTC	CASSRDRDYYEQYF
TRBV20-1	NA	TRBJ2-1	NA	TGCAGTGCTAGACTCTATAATGAGCAGTTCTTC	CSARLYNEQFF
TRBV5-4	NA	TRBJ2-3	NA	TGTGCCAGCAGCCCCGCGGGGACTGCAGGAGATACGCAGTATTTT	CASSPAGTAGDTQYF